Shown below are 5 T cell receptor beta chains from a single sample sequenced in a study of beta chain features in type 1 diabetes. Sequenced material consisted of expressed TCRB transcripts (all of the isolated RNA was reverse transcribed). Clones were sequenced by immunoSEQ multiplex PCR, and TCRdb holds only the in-frame ones, with some missing. The table has some 400,000 clones, roughly 16% seen once. Sequenced material: naive CD4+ T cells from blood. The receptors stem from a young woman in good health.

This clone was detected a few times. The CDR3 coding sequence is TGTGCCAGCAGACGACGGACTAGCAGACAAGAGACCCAGTACTTC. It yields the protein CASRRRTSRQETQYF. The chain carries TRBV6-5 and TRBJ2-5; 8 nucleotides agree with TRBD2. After removal of 6 bases from V and 2 bases from J, the junction contained 8 bases not matched to a gene. CDR1 MNHEY and CDR2 SVGAGI come from the germline V gene. The length of the CDR3 is 15 residues.

This clone was observed a handful of times. The rearrangement links TRBV7-3 to TRBJ2-3, with 7 bases fitting TRBD2. After removal of 1 base from V and 1 base from J, the junction contained 5 bases not matched to a gene. There are 16 residues in the CDR3. CDR1 and CDR2 (germline): SGHTA, FQGTGA. In DNA form, the CDR3 reads TGTGCCAGCAGCTTAATGGCTAGCGGACGCACAGATACGCAGTATTTT. Protein: CASSLMASGRTDTQYF. Looking up the rest from reference TRBV7-3 and TRBJ2-3 gives the full variable domain: GAGVSQTPSNKVTEKGKYVELRCDPISGHTALYWYRQSLGQGPEFLIYFQGTGAADDSGLPNDRFFAVRPEGSVSTLKIQRTERGDSAVYLCASSLMASGRTDTQYFGPGTRLTVL.

This clone was counted between two and nine times. J is TRBJ2-1 and V is TRBV7-2, with D possibly matching TRBD2 (5 bases). The germline V and J ends were trimmed by 2 bases and 8 bases, with 13 bases remaining between them. Germline V gene sequence: CDR1 SGHTA, CDR2 FQGNSA. The CDR3 has 14 amino acids. The CDR3 is CASSLRGAGYEQFF. Here the CDR3 DNA reads TGTGCCAGCAGCTTACGGGGTGCGGGCTATGAGCAGTTCTTC.

The gene calls are TRBV29-1 and TRBJ1-1; D gene unclear. Germline assignment: CDR1 SQVTM and CDR2 ANQGSEA. The CDR3 contains 14 residues. Here the CDR3 DNA reads TGCAGTGCAATGGGTGGGCCTCTGAACACTGAAGCTTTCTTT. Amino acid sequence: CSAMGGPLNTEAFF.

The chain is built from TRBV7-9 and TRBJ2-7, with D possibly matching TRBD1 (5 bases). With 5 bases removed from V and 5 bases from J, the gap between germline ends came to 16 bases. Germline CDR1 SEHNR, CDR2 FQNEAQ (reference sequence). CDR3 length: 14 amino acids. CDR3 sequence reads: CASSPPGLRNEQYF. As DNA, the CDR3 is TGTGCCAGCAGCCCTCCAGGGCTAAGGAACGAGCAGTACTTC.